This T cell receptor (beta chain) was captured in a study of T cells in localized non-small cell lung cancer. Study conclusions and caveats: Within adjacent lung there appeared a median approximately 57 of the top 100 tumor clones.

V lost 5 bases, J lost 5 bases, and 4 bases lay in between. This CDR3 contains 12 residues. Germline V gives CDR1 MNHEY, CDR2 SVGAGI. Measured with immunoSEQ multiplex PCR; TCRdb has only the in-frame clones, and not every one. The table records around 70,000 clones, 80% to 90% of them present only once. Remarks on this clone: No antigen is known for it.

The rearrangement joins TRBV6-5 to TRBJ1-6; D uncertain. The sequencing used peripheral blood, collected before any cancer treatment. The origin of this receptor is a male donor at least 60 years old with stage III squamous cell lung carcinoma. The CDR3 loop is CASSKNNSPLHF. DNA for the CDR3: TGTGCCAGCAGTAAGAATAATTCACCCCTCCACTTT.